This T cell receptor beta chain is drawn from a study of chemoradiotherapy in HPV16-positive cancers. General study results and limits: HPV-specific T cells were functionally defined from only a couple of HPV16-positive patients.

The assay was immunoSEQ multiplex PCR, and TCRdb's table has in-frame clones only and misses some. The table shows 30,000 to 40,000 clones, with roughly nine tenths occurring only once. CDR3 length: 14 amino acids. Per the germline V gene, CDR1 is MGHDK and CDR2 is SYGVNS. V was clipped by 8 bases and J by 2 bases; unmatched bases: 7. Concerning this clone: Its antigen is undetermined.

The chain links TRBV25-1 to TRBJ2-3; TRBD1 matches at 7 bases. The receptor's source is a human donor with HPV-associated anogenital cancer. The material sequenced was blood, taken from a patient who underwent chemoradiotherapy. CDR3 sequence reads: CASGQASYTDTQYF. The CDR3 region has the DNA TGTGCCAGCGGACAGGCTTCCTACACAGATACGCAGTATTTT.